The clone carrying this T cell receptor (beta chain) occurred a few times. Its antigen is still unknown. Via MiXCR, TCRdb re-called the 5' RACE reads, giving one row per CDR3 protein. The data show approximately 350,000 distinct CDR3 sequences, roughly 22% seen once. The data originate from a study of CD8 T cells in ankylosing spondylitis. Study outcomes and limitations: Disease-linked clones reportedly concentrated significantly in matched ankylosing spondylitis synovial fluid. Earlier reports found some motif variants in synovial fluid and blood in reactive arthritis. A TCR beta motif of several highly homologous variants appeared characteristic of ankylosing spondylitis blood.

This clonotype was obtained from a male donor with ankylosing spondylitis or in good health (not recorded which). Sequencing was done on a sample of blood, either unsorted or a sorted T cell fraction (not recorded which).

In DNA, the CDR3 is TGTGCCAGCAGTTGGACGGGACAGGGATTTAACACAGATACGCAGTATTTT. Protein product: CASSWTGQGFNTDTQYF. V usage is TRBV12-3 or TRBV12-4 and J usage is TRBJ2-3, with 9 bases that match TRBD1. The CDR3 has 17 residues. The ends lost 4 bases at V and 2 bases at J; junction bases unmatched: 10.